This T cell receptor beta chain was sequenced for a study of Ad26.COV2.S vaccination and SARS-CoV-2 variants. Study overall: Each vaccinee took Ad26.COV2.S intramuscularly, once or twice 56 days apart.

Treatment of the sample: 19 received Ad26.COV2.S at low or high dose, single or two shots; about 5 received placebo; per-sample allocation not given. Sampling was done on day 63 after the first vaccine or placebo injection. In regard to this clone: Antigen unknown.

General study points: Substantial breadth was reported for post-vaccination spike-specific CD8+ and CD4+ T cells.

Germline lookup yields CDR1 KGHDR and CDR2 SFDVKD. The CDR3 is made up of 15 amino acids. Germline trimming cut 1 base from V and 8 bases from J; bases unmatched to any gene: 5. Produced via immunoSEQ multiplex PCR; TCRdb's table is partial and in-frame only. Of approximately 480,000 clones listed, around 88% are singletons. The material was peripheral blood, obtained in a trial of Ad26.COV2.S vaccine versus placebo. The genes are TRBV24-1 and TRBJ2-2; 8 positions agree with TRBD1. This TCR was recovered from a person between 18 and 59 years old who received the Ad26.COV2.S COVID-19 vaccine or a placebo. This CDR3 is CATSDLQGDGGELFF. As DNA, the CDR3 is TGTGCCACCAGTGATTTACAGGGGGATGGAGGGGAGCTGTTTTTT.